The clone carrying this T cell receptor beta chain was detected only once. In the original analysis: Amplification from reference gene primers served as the basis for estimated nucleated cell counts. The repertoire was sequenced with immunoSEQ multiplex PCR; TCRdb's copy has only in-frame clones and lacks some. That table gives V, J and clone size, and the DNA gave D and trimming. Of approximately 60,000 clones in the sample, approximately 79% were seen once. This sample was included in a study of blood T cell repertoires in COVID-19. Study context: Donors in the United States, Italy and Spain gave samples during acute or convalescent COVID-19. In each case, the material was cDNA or gDNA derived from T cells, B-cell-depleted T cells, or PBMCs.

The TCR originated in an elderly woman with active or convalescent COVID-19. The sequenced material came from peripheral blood.

The CDR3 DNA reads as TGCGCCAGCAGCCAAGCCCCTTTCCCAGGGGGTTTGGTCTACGAGCAGTACTTC. It is translated as CASSQAPFPGGLVYEQYF. J is TRBJ2-7 and V is TRBV4-1; 7 positions match TRBD1. CDR1 MGHRA and CDR2 YSYEKL come from the germline V gene. J lost 3 bases, V lost 1 base, and 15 bases had no gene match. This CDR3 spans 18 amino acids.